This T cell receptor beta chain derives from a study of blood T cell repertoires in COVID-19. Sequencing used immunoSEQ multiplex PCR; TCRdb keeps in-frame clones, though not all of them. The sample holds roughly 200,000 clones, 80% to 90% seen once. This clone was counted a single time. The clonotype was recovered from a human donor in a cohort sampled during active COVID-19. Source material: peripheral blood.

The CDR3 DNA sequence: TGTGCCAGCAGCTTGGCGGGACAGGGAGGTCAAGAGACCCAGTACTTC. Amino acid sequence: CASSLAGQGGQETQYF. The chain carries TRBV5-5 and TRBJ2-5, with 9 positions matching TRBD1. Trimming removed 0 bases from V and 2 bases from J; junction bases left unmatched: 5. The length of the CDR3 is 16 residues. Germline assignment: CDR1 SGHKS and CDR2 YYEKEE (reference sequence).